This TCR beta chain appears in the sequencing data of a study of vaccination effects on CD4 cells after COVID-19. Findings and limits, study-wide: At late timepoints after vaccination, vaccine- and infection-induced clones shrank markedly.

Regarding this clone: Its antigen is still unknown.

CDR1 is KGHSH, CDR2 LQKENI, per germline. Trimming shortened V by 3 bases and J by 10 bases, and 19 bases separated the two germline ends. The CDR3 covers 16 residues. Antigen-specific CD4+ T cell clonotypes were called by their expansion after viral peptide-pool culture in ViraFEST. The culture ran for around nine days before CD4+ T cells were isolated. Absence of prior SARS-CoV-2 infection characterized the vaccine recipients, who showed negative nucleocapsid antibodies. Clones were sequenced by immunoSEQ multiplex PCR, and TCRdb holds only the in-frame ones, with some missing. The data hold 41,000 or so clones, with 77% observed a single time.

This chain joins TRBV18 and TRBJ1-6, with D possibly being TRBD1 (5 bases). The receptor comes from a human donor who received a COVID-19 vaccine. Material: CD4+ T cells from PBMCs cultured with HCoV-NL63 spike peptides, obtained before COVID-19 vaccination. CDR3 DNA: TGTGCCAGCTCACCCCCGGCGGCGGCAGGGCAGTCACCCCTCCACTTT. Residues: CASSPPAAAGQSPLHF.